This record covers a single T cell receptor beta chain. Its target is not known. The data belong to a study of B cell selection in AIRE deficiency. Broader study findings: AIRE-deficient Tconv and Treg repertoires matched healthy donors in TCRBV, CDR3 length, diversity. Of roughly 4,000 shared Treg TCRbeta sequences, roughly 32% were healthy-only, 9.3% patient-only.

Conventional CD4 T cells were sorted as CD4+CD127+ cells. Sequencing used immunoSEQ multiplex PCR; TCRdb keeps in-frame clones, though not all of them. The sample consists of 21,000 or so clones, more than 95% of them appearing once. The receptor was derived from a human donor with AIRE deficiency. The sequenced sample was conventional CD4+ T cells sorted from PBMCs.

The CDR3 nucleotides read TGTGCCAGTAGTAGGAGTCGCAGTTCTGGCACAGATACGCAGTATTTT. Amino acids: CASSRSRSSGTDTQYF. This rearrangement joins TRBV19 to TRBJ2-3; no clear D. The ends were cut back, 4 bases at V and 1 base at J, with 15 bases in the middle. Germline V gene sequence: CDR1 LNHDA, CDR2 SQIVND (reference sequence). This CDR3 is 16 amino acids long.